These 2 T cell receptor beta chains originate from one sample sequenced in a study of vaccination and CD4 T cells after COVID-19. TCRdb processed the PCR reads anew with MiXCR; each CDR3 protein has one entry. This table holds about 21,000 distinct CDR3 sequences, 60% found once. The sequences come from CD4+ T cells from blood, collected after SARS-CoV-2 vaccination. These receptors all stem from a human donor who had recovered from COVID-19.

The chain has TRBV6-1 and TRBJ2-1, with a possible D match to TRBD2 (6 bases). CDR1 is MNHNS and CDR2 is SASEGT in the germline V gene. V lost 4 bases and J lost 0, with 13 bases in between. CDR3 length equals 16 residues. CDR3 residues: CASSGRTGASYNEQFF. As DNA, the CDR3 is TGTGCCAGCAGTGGAAGAACGGGAGCCTCCTACAATGAGCAGTTCTTC.

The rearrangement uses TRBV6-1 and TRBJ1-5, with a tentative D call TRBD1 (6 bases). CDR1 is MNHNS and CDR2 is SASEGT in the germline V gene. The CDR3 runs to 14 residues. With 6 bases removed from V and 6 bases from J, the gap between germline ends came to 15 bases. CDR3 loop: CASRGRGHSQPQHF. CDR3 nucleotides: TGTGCCAGCAGGGGGCGGGGGCACAGTCAGCCCCAGCATTTT.